Following are 28 T cell receptor beta chains from one sample sequenced in a study of blood T cell repertoires in COVID-19. This table comes from immunoSEQ multiplex PCR, and its TCRdb copy is limited to in-frame clones, with some not included. This sample has about 200,000 clones, with about 87% found just once. The material sequenced was peripheral blood. The receptors derive from a man aged 55 to 70 with acute or convalescent COVID-19.

As for this clone: The junction departs from germline at one end; a sequencing error may be responsible. The CDR3 coding sequence is TGCAGCGCTGAACAGGGGGCGCGAACTGAAGCTTTCTTT. This codes for CSAEQGARTEAFF. V and J are TRBV29-1 and TRBJ1-1, with 9 bases aligning to TRBD1. Germline lookup yields CDR1 SQVTM and CDR2 ANQGSEA. CDR3 length: 13 residues.

V is TRBV6-5 and J is TRBJ1-5, with D tentatively TRBD1 (5 bases). The CDR3 runs 13 residues. The germline V gene has CDR1 MNHEY and CDR2 SVGAGI. The germline V and J ends were trimmed by 7 bases and 5 bases, with 12 bases remaining between them. This CDR3 is CASKQGLDQPQHF. As DNA, the CDR3 is TGTGCCAGCAAGCAGGGATTGGATCAGCCCCAGCATTTT.

The chain is built from TRBV7-2 and TRBJ1-2; D is perhaps TRBD1 (6 bases). This CDR3 has 16 amino acids. CDR1 and CDR2 from the germline V gene are SGHTA and FQGNSA. V lost 4 bases to trimming and J lost 0 bases, with 15 bases between them. The CDR3 DNA is TGTGCCAGCAGCTCGCCCGCGGGGGCTACTAACTATGGCTACACCTTC. It is translated as CASSSPAGATNYGYTF.

The V gene is TRBV6-1, the J gene TRBJ2-7; 7 bases are shared with TRBD1. The CDR3 extends over 16 amino acids. Germline loops: CDR1 MNHNS, CDR2 SASEGT. With 1 base clipped from V and 9 bases from J, the junction kept 15 bases outside the gene matches. DNA of the CDR3: TGTGCCAGCAGTGAAGTCCTCAGGGACAGTCGGTGGGGGCAGTACTTC. Translation: CASSEVLRDSRWGQYF.

The J gene is TRBJ2-4, the V gene TRBV6-2 or TRBV6-3; D is uncertain. Germline CDR1 MNHEY, CDR2 SVGEGT. Between the trimmed V and J ends, which lost 4 bases and 2 bases, there was a span of 9 bases. CDR3 size: 14 residues. This chain's CDR3 is CASSSSFTKNIQYF. As DNA, the CDR3 is TGTGCCAGCAGTTCCTCCTTTACCAAAAACATTCAGTACTTC.

The chain uses TRBV6-5 and TRBJ1-5, with 8 bases identical to TRBD1. Losses at the gene ends were 6 bases for V and 7 bases for J; bases not matched to a gene: 11. This CDR3 is built from 15 residues. CDR1 and CDR2 from the germline V gene are MNHEY and SVGAGI. The CDR3 here is CASRPTGAREQPQHF. Written as DNA, the CDR3 is TGTGCCAGCAGACCGACAGGGGCACGGGAGCAGCCCCAGCATTTT.

The chain employs TRBV5-5 and TRBJ2-1; the D gene is possibly TRBD1 (6 bases). The CDR3 sequence is 14 residues long. Germline V CDR1 and CDR2: SGHKS, YYEKEE (reference sequence). The ends were cut back, 3 bases at V and 6 bases at J, with 13 bases in the middle. The CDR3 region is CASSWSVGANEQFF. The CDR3 DNA is TGTGCCAGCAGCTGGTCCGTGGGGGCCAATGAGCAGTTCTTC.

This chain connects TRBV7-3 to TRBJ2-5; 13 positions agree with TRBD2. Germline CDR1 SGHTA, CDR2 FQGTGA. V gave up 3 bases and J gave up 4 bases; unmatched junction bases: 2. The CDR3 totals 15 residues. Here the CDR3 reads CASSFGLAGAETQYF. The CDR3 DNA reads as TGTGCCAGCAGCTTCGGACTAGCGGGGGCAGAGACCCAGTACTTC.

V gene TRBV5-1 combines with J gene TRBJ1-1, with 9 bases that match TRBD1. The V segment lost 4 bases and the J segment 1 base; nucleotides outside the gene matches: 5. Germline V gives CDR1 SGHRS, CDR2 YFSETQ. The CDR3 is 15 amino acids. CDR3 sequence: CASSEKGQGNTEAFF. CDR3 DNA: TGCGCCAGCAGCGAAAAGGGACAGGGGAACACTGAAGCTTTCTTT.

The chain joins TRBV10-3 to TRBJ2-7, with 9 bases lining up with TRBD1. Trimming removed 3 bases from V and 5 bases from J; junction bases left unmatched: 8. The CDR3 consists of 15 residues. Germline CDR1 ENHRY, CDR2 SYGVKD. CDR3 sequence reads: CAISDPRTGDHEQYF. The CDR3 DNA follows: TGTGCCATCAGTGACCCTCGGACAGGGGACCACGAGCAGTACTTC.

The chain employs TRBV10-3 and TRBJ2-3; TRBD2 aligns across 10 bases. The V segment lost 6 bases and the J segment 0 bases; nucleotides outside the gene matches: 6. Per the germline V gene, CDR1 is ENHRY and CDR2 is SYGVKD. The CDR3 contains 16 residues. The CDR3 DNA is TGTGCCATCAGCGCAGGGACTAGCGAGAGCACAGATACGCAGTATTTT. Protein sequence: CAISAGTSESTDTQYF.

The chain uses TRBV7-3 and TRBJ1-3; TRBD1 is a possible D gene (6 bases). Germline V gives CDR1 SGHTA, CDR2 FQGTGA. The CDR3 contains 13 residues. Deletions cut 5 bases from V and 4 bases from J, with 9 bases between. CDR3 nucleotide sequence: TGTGCCAGCAGCGTTGACAGGGGAAACACCATATATTTT. As protein: CASSVDRGNTIYF. Filled out from reference TRBV7-3 and TRBJ1-3, the complete variable domain reads GAGVSQTPSNKVTEKGKYVELRCDPISGHTALYWYRQSLGQGPEFLIYFQGTGAADDSGLPNDRFFAVRPEGSVSTLKIQRTERGDSAVYLCASSVDRGNTIYFGEGSWLTVV.

This chain links TRBV5-6 with TRBJ2-4; possibly TRBD1 for D (6 bases). V lost 0 bases and J 6 bases, leaving 10 bases between the germline ends. Germline-derived CDR1 and CDR2 are SGHDT and YYEEEE. This CDR3 has 14 amino acids. CDR3 in amino acids: CASSLVAGVNIQYF. In nucleotides, the CDR3 is TGTGCCAGCAGCTTGGTTGCAGGGGTAAACATTCAGTACTTC. Based on the CDR3 plus reference TRBV5-6 and TRBJ2-4, the full variable domain is DAGVTQSPTHLIKTRGQQVTLRCSPKSGHDTVSWYQQALGQGPQFIFQYYEEEERQRGNFPDRFSGHQFPNYSSELNVNALLLGDSALYLCASSLVAGVNIQYFGAGTRLSVL.

J is TRBJ2-2 and V is TRBV6-5, with TRBD2 matching 8 bases. Germline assignment: CDR1 MNHEY and CDR2 SVGAGI. This CDR3 is 14 amino acids long. The V segment lost 0 bases and the J segment 6 bases; nucleotides outside the gene matches: 0. CDR3 DNA: TGTGCCAGCAGTTACTCGCGGGGGGCCGGGGAGCTGTTTTTT. It codes for CASSYSRGAGELFF.

The V call is TRBV9, the J call TRBJ2-1; D is possibly TRBD2 (6 bases). The CDR3 contains 10 residues. Trimming removed 8 bases at V and 7 bases at J, with 7 bases between. Per the germline V gene, CDR1 is SGDLS and CDR2 is YYNGEE. The CDR3 region is CARGGNEQFF. CDR3 sequence (DNA): TGTGCCAGGGGGGGTAATGAGCAGTTCTTC.

This clone was seen a single time. The chain uses TRBV4-1 and TRBJ1-3, with D possibly being TRBD1 (6 bases). The V end lost 4 bases, the J end lost 1 base, and 17 bases lay between the germline ends. Looked up from germline, CDR1 is MGHRA and CDR2 is YSYEKL. This CDR3 contains 17 residues. CDR3 DNA: TGCGCCAGCAGCCCGACAGGCCCCGTTAGATCTGGAAACACCATATATTTT. Its protein product is CASSPTGPVRSGNTIYF.

The chain links TRBV11-2 to TRBJ1-3, with D unclear. Deletions cut 5 bases from V and 4 bases from J, with 12 bases between. Germline loops: CDR1 SGHAT, CDR2 FQNNGV. CDR3 size: 14 residues. The CDR3 protein is CASSRGGGGNTIYF. In DNA, the CDR3 is TGTGCCAGCAGCCGGGGAGGAGGAGGAAACACCATATATTTT.

V is TRBV19 and J is TRBJ1-2; TRBD1 matches 12 bases. CDR3 length: 17 residues. J was trimmed by 6 bases and V by 6 bases; bases with no gene match: 14. Germline loops: CDR1 LNHDA, CDR2 SQIVND (reference sequence). CDR3 amino acids: CASSTQFPGQGADGYTF. CDR3 coding DNA: TGTGCCAGTAGCACTCAATTCCCGGGACAGGGGGCGGATGGCTACACCTTC.

This clone has a handful of counts. This sequence joins TRBV9 and TRBJ2-1, with 7 bases lining up with TRBD2. Per germline, CDR1 SGDLS and CDR2 YYNGEE. The CDR3 is 14 residues long. J gave up 9 bases and V 0 bases, and 6 bases lay outside the gene matches. The CDR3 region is CASSVAAGSAEQFF. The DNA of the CDR3 is TGTGCCAGCAGCGTAGCAGCGGGGAGTGCTGAGCAGTTCTTC.

V gene TRBV10-3 combines with J gene TRBJ1-4; the match to TRBD1 covers 8 bases. The J segment lost 8 bases and the V segment lost 6 bases, leaving 11 bases of the junction unmatched. CDR3 size: 15 residues. Germline loops: CDR1 ENHRY, CDR2 SYGVKD. The CDR3 protein is CAIRAGTGSSEKLFF. Written as DNA, the CDR3 is TGTGCCATCAGAGCCGGGACAGGCTCAAGCGAAAAACTGTTTTTT.

This rearrangement joins TRBV6-7 to TRBJ1-4; possible D gene TRBD1, 5 bases. TRBV6-7 is an ORF, and what it does is uncertain. The length of the CDR3 is 15 residues. Trimming cost V 0 bases and J 8 bases, with 13 bases left between them. CDR3 amino acids: CASSYSAGEGEKLFF. DNA for the CDR3: TGTGCCAGCAGTTACTCGGCGGGGGAGGGGGAAAAACTGTTTTTT.

The chain links TRBV4-2 to TRBJ1-3, with D hard to call. The V end was cut by 3 bases, the J end by 4 bases, with 10 bases between. In germline, CDR1 is LGHNA, CDR2 YNFKEQ. The CDR3 consists of 14 residues. CDR3: CASSQEQRGNTIYF. The CDR3, as DNA: TGTGCCAGCAGCCAGGAACAGAGAGGAAACACCATATATTTT.

CDR3 DNA: TGTGCCAGCAGCTTAGTTCTAGAACCGGCCGGGGAGCTGTTTTTT. Translated: CASSLVLEPAGELFF. The rearrangement links TRBV7-2 to TRBJ2-2, with no clear D. Trimming removed 1 base from V and 6 bases from J, with 12 bases in between. The CDR3 has 15 residues. CDR1 is SGHTA and CDR2 is FQGNSA in the germline V gene. The variable domain in full, with the rest retrieved from reference TRBV7-2 and TRBJ2-2, is GAGVSQSPSNKVTEKGKDVELRCDPISGHTALYWYRQSLGQGLEFLIYFQGNSAPDKSGLPSDRFSAERTGGSVSTLTIQRTQQEDSAVYLCASSLVLEPAGELFFGEGSRLTVL.

CDR3 amino acids: CASSLATTGQGAFF. For the CDR3, the DNA is TGCGCCAGCAGCTTGGCCACCACAGGGCAGGGCGCTTTCTTT. This sequence joins TRBV5-1 and TRBJ1-1; TRBD1 might be the D (6 bases). The CDR3 consists of 14 residues. Germline V gene lookup returns CDR1 SGHRS and CDR2 YFSETQ. Trimming cost V 0 bases and J 11 bases, with 17 bases left between them. The full variable domain, in which reference TRBV5-1 and TRBJ1-1 provide the parts outside the CDR3, is KAGVTQTPRYLIKTRGQQVTLSCSPISGHRSVSWYQQTPGQGLQFLFEYFSETQRNKGNFPGRFSGRQFSNSRSEMNVSTLELGDSALYLCASSLATTGQGAFFGQGTRLTVV.

The V gene is TRBV5-8, the J gene TRBJ2-5; TRBD1 matches at 10 bases. V gave up 7 bases and J gave up 4 bases; unmatched junction bases: 1. CDR3 length equals 12 residues. Per the germline V gene, CDR1 is SGHTS and CDR2 is YDEGEE. CDR3 in amino acids: CASRTGGETQYF. In DNA form, the CDR3 reads TGTGCCAGCCGGACAGGGGGAGAGACCCAGTACTTC.

This rearrangement joins TRBV2 to TRBJ2-5; D gene unclear. The V end was cut by 1 base, the J end by 4 bases, with 10 bases between. Germline loops: CDR1 SNHLY, CDR2 FYNNEI. The CDR3 runs to 14 residues. CDR3 in amino acids: CASSEGLPGETQYF. DNA for the CDR3: TGTGCCAGCAGTGAAGGCCTCCCCGGAGAGACCCAGTACTTC.

The table lists this clone with a count of one. The rearrangement joins TRBV25-1 to TRBJ1-1; D is ambiguous. Germline CDR1 and CDR2: MGHDK and SYGVNS. The CDR3 sequence is 12 residues long. V was cut by 6 bases and J by 6 bases, with 11 bases left in between. The CDR3 nucleotides read TGTGCCAGCAGGGACGGGCGGGCTGAAGCTTTCTTT. Residues: CASRDGRAEAFF.

The chain carries TRBV15 and TRBJ2-1, with 8 bases lining up with TRBD2. V trimming: 4 bases; J trimming: 13 bases; junction bases outside the gene matches: 9. This CDR3 has 13 residues. The V gene's germline CDR1 is LNHNV and CDR2 YYDKDF (reference sequence). The CDR3 nucleotides read TGTGCCACCAGCAATCTGACTAGCGCACGCCAGTTCTTC. It is translated as CATSNLTSARQFF.